This entry lists 7 T cell receptor beta chains sequenced from one sample in a study of regulatory T cells in long-lasting Graves disease. Time point specified: newly diagnosed GD, antithyroid drugs for less than 3 months. Extracted RNA from PBMCs served as the source of the TCR library. Library construction for TCR beta used iRepertoire HTBI primers and Arm-PCR of CDR3 regions. From the multiplex PCR reads, TCRdb called clonotypes with MiXCR, one entry per CDR3 protein. The data hold over 500,000 distinct CDR3 sequences, with about 16% observed a single time. These data are also associated with another study on T cells in Graves' hyperthyroidism and ophthalmopathy.

The sample consisted of peripheral blood mononuclear cells (PBMCs), taken at new diagnosis, from a patient treated with antithyroid drugs. These receptor sequences come from a woman in her 30s with Graves disease.

The sample holds many counts of this clonotype. This chain links TRBV7-3 with TRBJ2-5; D remains ambiguous. CDR1 and CDR2 from the germline V gene are SGHTA and FQGTGA. CDR3 length: 15 amino acids. Trimming cost V 2 bases and J 2 bases, with 12 bases left between them. The CDR3 DNA reads as TGTGCCAGCAGCTTACTCGGCAGCCAGCAAGAGACCCAGTACTTC. Translated: CASSLLGSQQETQYF.

About this clonotype: This may be a read error, as it is one base from a much larger clone. The chain employs TRBV12-3 or TRBV12-4 and TRBJ2-3; 10 nucleotides match TRBD2. This CDR3 is 15 amino acids long. This chain's CDR3 is CVSSLSSGRTDTQYF. CDR3 in DNA: TGTGTCAGCAGTTTATCTAGCGGGAGAACAGATACGCAGTATTTT.

Ten or more counts support this clonotype. The chain recombines TRBV7-2 with TRBJ2-7; 15 bases align to TRBD2. Per germline, CDR1 SGHTA and CDR2 FQGNSA. The CDR3 covers 15 residues. The V and J ends lost 5 bases and 6 bases, in that order; junction bases with no gene match: 5. The DNA of the CDR3 is TGTGCCAGCAGCCCGGGACTAGCGGGAGGAATCGAGCAGTACTTC. It is translated as CASSPGLAGGIEQYF. Complete variable domain (other parts from reference TRBV7-2 and TRBJ2-7): GAGVSQSPSNKVTEKGKDVELRCDPISGHTALYWYRQSLGQGLEFLIYFQGNSAPDKSGLPSDRFSAERTGGSVSTLTIQRTQQEDSAVYLCASSPGLAGGIEQYFGPGTRLTVT.

About this clonotype: This may arise from a read error, as a much more abundant clone is one base away. No conserved phenylalanine or tryptophan is present at the end of the CDR3, so a read error is the likely explanation. V and J are TRBV28 and TRBJ2-3; no clear D gene. The length of the CDR3 is 14 residues. In germline, CDR1 is MDHEN, CDR2 SYDVKM. V lost 6 bases, J lost 2 bases, and 12 bases lay in between. The CDR3 nucleotides are TGTGCCAGCAGGGCACGGAAGTACACAGATACGCAGTATCTT. It yields the protein CASRARKYTDTQYL.

This clonotype was counted between two and nine times. The chain carries TRBV5-8 and TRBJ2-3; TRBD2 matches at 14 bases. The CDR3 contains 15 residues. Germline CDR1 is SGHTS and CDR2 is YDEGEE. V was pared by 4 bases and J by 4 bases, with 2 bases of the junction left unmatched. CDR3 sequence: CASSRGLAGADTQYF. The CDR3, as DNA: TGTGCCAGCAGCCGGGGACTAGCGGGAGCAGATACGCAGTATTTT.

The genes are TRBV25-1 and TRBJ2-2; D is unclear. Per the germline V gene, CDR1 is MGHDK and CDR2 is SYGVNS. Trimming removed 8 bases from V and 4 bases from J, with 17 bases in between. The CDR3 spans 15 residues. CDR3 residues: CASGLDGLLTGELFF. In DNA, the CDR3 is TGTGCCAGCGGGTTGGACGGATTACTCACCGGGGAGCTGTTTTTT. The whole variable domain, filled in from reference TRBV25-1 and TRBJ2-2, reads EADIYQTPRYLVIGTGKKITLECSQTMGHDKMYWYQQDPGMELHLIHYSYGVNSTEKGDLSSESTVSRIRTEHFPLTLESARPSHTSQYLCASGLDGLLTGELFFGEGSRLTVL.

This chain connects TRBV20-1 to TRBJ2-3; D is ambiguous. Trimming pared 6 bases from V and 6 bases from J, leaving 13 bases between. Germline CDR1 reads DFQATT; CDR2 reads SNEGSKA (reference sequence). The CDR3 extends over 12 amino acids. CDR3 amino acids: CSAPNVGDTQYF. The CDR3, as DNA: TGCAGTGCCCCGAACGTTGGGGATACGCAGTATTTT.